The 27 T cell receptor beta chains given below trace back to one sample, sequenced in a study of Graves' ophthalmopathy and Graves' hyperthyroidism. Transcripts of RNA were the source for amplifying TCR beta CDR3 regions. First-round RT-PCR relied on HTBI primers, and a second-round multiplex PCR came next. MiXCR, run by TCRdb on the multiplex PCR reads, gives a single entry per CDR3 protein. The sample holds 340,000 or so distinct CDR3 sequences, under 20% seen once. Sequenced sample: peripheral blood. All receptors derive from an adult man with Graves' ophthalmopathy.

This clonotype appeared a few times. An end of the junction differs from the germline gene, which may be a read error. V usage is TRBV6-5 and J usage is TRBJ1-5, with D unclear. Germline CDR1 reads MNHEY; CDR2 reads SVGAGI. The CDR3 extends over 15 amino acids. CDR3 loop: CASSYGVRSNQPQRF. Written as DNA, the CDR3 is TGTGCCAGCAGTTACGGGGTGCGTAGCAATCAGCCCCAGCGTTTT.

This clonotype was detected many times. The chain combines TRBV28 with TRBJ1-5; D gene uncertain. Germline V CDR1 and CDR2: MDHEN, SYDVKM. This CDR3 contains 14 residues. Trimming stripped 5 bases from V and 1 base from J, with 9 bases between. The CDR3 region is CASSVAWSNQPQHF. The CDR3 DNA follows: TGTGCCAGCAGTGTAGCTTGGAGCAATCAGCCCCAGCATTTT.

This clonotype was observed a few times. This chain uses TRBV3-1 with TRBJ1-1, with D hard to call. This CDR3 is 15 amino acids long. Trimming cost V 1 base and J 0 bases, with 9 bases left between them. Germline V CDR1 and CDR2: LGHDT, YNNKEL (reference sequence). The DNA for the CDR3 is TGTGCCAGCAGCCAAGTCGGGCGATTGAACACTGAAGCTTTCTTT. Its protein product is CASSQVGRLNTEAFF.

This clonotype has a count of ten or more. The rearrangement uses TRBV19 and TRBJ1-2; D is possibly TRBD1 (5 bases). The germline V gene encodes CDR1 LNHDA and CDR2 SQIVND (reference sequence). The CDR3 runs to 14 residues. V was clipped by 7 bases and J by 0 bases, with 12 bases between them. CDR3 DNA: TGTGCCAGTACTAGGGGACGGACTAACTATGGCTACACCTTC. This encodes CASTRGRTNYGYTF.

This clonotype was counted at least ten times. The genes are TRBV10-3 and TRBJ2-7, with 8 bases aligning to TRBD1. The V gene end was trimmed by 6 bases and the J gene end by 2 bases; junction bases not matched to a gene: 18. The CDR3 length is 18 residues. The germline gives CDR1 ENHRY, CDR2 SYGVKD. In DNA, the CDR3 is TGTGCCATCAGGGCTCAGACAGGGGTGAAACCGTGGGCCTACGAGCAGTACTTC. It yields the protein CAIRAQTGVKPWAYEQYF.

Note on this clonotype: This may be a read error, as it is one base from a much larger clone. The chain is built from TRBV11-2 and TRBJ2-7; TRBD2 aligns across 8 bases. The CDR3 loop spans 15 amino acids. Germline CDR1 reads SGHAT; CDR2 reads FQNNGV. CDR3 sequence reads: CVSSGGAGGSYEQYF. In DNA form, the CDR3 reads TGTGTCAGCAGCGGGGGCGCGGGGGGCAGCTACGAGCAGTACTTC.

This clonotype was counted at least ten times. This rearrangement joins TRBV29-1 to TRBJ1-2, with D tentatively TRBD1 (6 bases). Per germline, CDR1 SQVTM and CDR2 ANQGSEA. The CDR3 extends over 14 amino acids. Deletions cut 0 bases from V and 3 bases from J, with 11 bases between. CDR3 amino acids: CSVEDFTGHYGYTF. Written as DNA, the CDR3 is TGCAGCGTTGAAGACTTTACAGGGCACTATGGCTACACCTTC.

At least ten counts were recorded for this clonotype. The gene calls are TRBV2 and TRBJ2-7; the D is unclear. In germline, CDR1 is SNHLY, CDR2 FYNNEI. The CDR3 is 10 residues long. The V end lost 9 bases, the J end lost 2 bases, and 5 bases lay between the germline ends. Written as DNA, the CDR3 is TGTGCCAGTAAAGCCTACGAGCAGTACTTC. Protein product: CASKAYEQYF. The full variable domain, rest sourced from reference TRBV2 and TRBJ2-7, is EPEVTQTPSHQVTQMGQEVILRCVPISNHLYFYWYRQILGQKVEFLVSFYNNEISEKSEIFDDQFSVERPDGSNFTLKIRSTKLEDSAMYFCASKAYEQYFGPGTRLTVT.

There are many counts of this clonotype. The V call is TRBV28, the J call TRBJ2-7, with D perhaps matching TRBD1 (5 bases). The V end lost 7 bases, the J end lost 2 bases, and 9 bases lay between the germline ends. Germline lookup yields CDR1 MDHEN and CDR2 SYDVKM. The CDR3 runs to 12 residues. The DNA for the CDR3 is TGTGCCAGCACCCAGGGAACCTACGAGCAGTACTTC. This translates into CASTQGTYEQYF.

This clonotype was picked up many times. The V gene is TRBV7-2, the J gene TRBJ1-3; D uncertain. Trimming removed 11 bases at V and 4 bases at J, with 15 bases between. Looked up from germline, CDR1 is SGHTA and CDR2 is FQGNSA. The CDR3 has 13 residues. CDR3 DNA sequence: TGTGCCTCCTCCCCCGCGCTCGGAAACACCATATATTTT. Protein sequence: CASSPALGNTIYF.

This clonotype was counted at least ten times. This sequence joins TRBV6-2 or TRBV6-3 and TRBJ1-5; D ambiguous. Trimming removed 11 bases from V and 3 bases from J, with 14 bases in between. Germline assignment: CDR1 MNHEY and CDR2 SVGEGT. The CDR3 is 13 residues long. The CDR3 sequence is CAGRVQLNQPQHF. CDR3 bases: TGTGCCGGACGTGTACAGCTCAATCAGCCCCAGCATTTT.

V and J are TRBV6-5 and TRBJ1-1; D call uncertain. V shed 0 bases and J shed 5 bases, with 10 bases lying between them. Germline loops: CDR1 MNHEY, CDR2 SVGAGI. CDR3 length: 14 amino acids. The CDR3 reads CASSYSSVRTEAFF. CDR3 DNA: TGTGCCAGCAGTTACTCATCAGTAAGAACTGAAGCTTTCTTT.

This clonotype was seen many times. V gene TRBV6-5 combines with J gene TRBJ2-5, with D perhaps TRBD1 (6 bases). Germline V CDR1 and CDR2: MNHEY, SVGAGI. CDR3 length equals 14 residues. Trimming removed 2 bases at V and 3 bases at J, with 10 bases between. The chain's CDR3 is CASSYRTDEETQYF. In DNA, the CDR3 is TGTGCCAGCAGTTACCGGACAGACGAAGAGACCCAGTACTTC.

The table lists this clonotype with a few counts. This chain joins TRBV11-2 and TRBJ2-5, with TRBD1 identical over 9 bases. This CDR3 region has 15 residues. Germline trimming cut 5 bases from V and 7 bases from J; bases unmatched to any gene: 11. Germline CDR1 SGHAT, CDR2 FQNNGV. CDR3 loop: CASSPASGQGGTQYF. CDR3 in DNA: TGTGCCAGCAGCCCTGCCTCGGGACAGGGAGGGACCCAGTACTTC. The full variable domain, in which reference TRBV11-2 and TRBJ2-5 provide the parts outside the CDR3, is EAGVAQSPRYKIIEKRQSVAFWCNPISGHATLYWYQQILGQGPKLLIQFQNNGVVDDSQLPKDRFSAERLKGVDSTLKIQPAKLEDSAVYLCASSPASGQGGTQYFGPGTRLLVL.

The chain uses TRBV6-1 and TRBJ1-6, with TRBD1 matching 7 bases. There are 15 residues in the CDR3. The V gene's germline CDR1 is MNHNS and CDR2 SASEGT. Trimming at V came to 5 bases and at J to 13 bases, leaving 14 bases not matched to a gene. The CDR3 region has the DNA TGTGCCAGCAGTCAGGGACAGTTTCCACAGGTGCCCCTCCACTTT. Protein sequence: CASSQGQFPQVPLHF.

This CDR3 reads CASTPKAYSPLHF. The DNA for the CDR3 is TGTGCCAGCACTCCGAAGGCTTATTCACCCCTCCACTTT. The rearrangement uses TRBV6-5 and TRBJ1-6; D is uncertain. V was cut by 7 bases and J by 8 bases, with 12 bases left in between. CDR3 length: 13 amino acids. CDR1 MNHEY and CDR2 SVGAGI come from the germline V gene.

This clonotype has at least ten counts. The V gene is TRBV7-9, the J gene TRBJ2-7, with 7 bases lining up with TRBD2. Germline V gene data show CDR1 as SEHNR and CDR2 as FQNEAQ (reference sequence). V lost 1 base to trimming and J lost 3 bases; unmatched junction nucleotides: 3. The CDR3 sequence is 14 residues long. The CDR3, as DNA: TGTGCCAGCAGCTTAGATCCTAGCGGCTACGAGCAGTACTTC. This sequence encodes CASSLDPSGYEQYF.

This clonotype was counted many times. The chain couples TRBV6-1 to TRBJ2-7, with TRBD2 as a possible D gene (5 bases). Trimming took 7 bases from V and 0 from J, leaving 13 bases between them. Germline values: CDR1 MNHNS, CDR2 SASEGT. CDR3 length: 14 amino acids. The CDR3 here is CASTWMGSSYEQYF. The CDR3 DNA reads TGTGCCAGCACCTGGATGGGGAGCTCCTACGAGCAGTACTTC.

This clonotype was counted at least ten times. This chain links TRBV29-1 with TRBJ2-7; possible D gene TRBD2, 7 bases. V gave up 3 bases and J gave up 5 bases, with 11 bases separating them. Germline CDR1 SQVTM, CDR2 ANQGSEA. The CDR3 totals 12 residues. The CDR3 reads CSVDGGADEQYF. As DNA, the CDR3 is TGCAGCGTTGATGGGGGGGCAGACGAGCAGTACTTC.

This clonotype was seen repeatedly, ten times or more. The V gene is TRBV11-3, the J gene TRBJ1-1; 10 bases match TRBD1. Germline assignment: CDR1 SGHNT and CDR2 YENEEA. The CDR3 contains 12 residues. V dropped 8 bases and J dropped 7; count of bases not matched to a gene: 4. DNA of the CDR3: TGTGCCAGCGGGGGGACAGGGGATGAAGCTTTCTTT. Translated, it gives CASGGTGDEAFF.

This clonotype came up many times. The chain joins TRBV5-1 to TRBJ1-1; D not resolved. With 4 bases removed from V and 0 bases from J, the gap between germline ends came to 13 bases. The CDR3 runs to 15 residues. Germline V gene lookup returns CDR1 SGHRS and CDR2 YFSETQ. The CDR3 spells CASSRSGSMNTEAFF. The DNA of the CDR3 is TGCGCCAGCAGCCGGAGTGGCAGCATGAACACTGAAGCTTTCTTT.

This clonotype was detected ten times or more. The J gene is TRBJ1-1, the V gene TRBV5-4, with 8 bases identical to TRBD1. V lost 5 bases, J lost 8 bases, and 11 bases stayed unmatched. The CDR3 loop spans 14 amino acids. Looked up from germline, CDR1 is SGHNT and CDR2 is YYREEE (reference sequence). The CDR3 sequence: CASSERDRPTEAFF. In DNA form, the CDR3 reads TGTGCCAGCAGTGAGAGGGACAGGCCCACGGAAGCTTTCTTT. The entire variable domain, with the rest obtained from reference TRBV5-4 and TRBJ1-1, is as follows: ETGVTQSPTHLIKTRGQQVTLRCSSQSGHNTVSWYQQALGQGPQFIFQYYREEENGRGNFPPRFSGLQFPNYSSELNVNALELDDSALYLCASSERDRPTEAFFGQGTRLTVV.

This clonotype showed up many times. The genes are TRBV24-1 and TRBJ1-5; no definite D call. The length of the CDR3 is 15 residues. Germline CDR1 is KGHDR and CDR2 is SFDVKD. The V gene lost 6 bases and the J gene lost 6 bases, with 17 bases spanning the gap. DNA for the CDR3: TGTGCCACCAGTCCGGGAACCTCCAGAGGTCAGCCCCAGCATTTT. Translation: CATSPGTSRGQPQHF.

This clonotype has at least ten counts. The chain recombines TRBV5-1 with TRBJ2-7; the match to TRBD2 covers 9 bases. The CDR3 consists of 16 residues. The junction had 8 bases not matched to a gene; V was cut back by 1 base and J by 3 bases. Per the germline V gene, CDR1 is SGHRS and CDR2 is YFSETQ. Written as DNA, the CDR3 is TGCGCCAGCAGCTTGACGGCTAGCGGGATTTTCTACGAGCAGTACTTC. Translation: CASSLTASGIFYEQYF. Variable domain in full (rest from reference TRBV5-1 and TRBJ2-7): KAGVTQTPRYLIKTRGQQVTLSCSPISGHRSVSWYQQTPGQGLQFLFEYFSETQRNKGNFPGRFSGRQFSNSRSEMNVSTLELGDSALYLCASSLTASGIFYEQYFGPGTRLTVT.

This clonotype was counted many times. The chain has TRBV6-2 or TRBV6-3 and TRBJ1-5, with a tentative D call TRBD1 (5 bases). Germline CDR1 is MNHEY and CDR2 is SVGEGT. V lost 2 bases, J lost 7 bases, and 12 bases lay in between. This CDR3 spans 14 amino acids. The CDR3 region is CASSYGGTGQPQHF. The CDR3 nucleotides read TGTGCCAGCAGTTACGGGGGTACAGGCCAGCCCCAGCATTTT.

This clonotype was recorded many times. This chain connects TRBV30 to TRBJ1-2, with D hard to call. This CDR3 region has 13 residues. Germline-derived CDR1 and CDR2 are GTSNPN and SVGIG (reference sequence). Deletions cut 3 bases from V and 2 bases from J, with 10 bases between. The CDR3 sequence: CAWSRDENYGYTF. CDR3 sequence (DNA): TGTGCCTGGAGCCGCGACGAGAACTATGGCTACACCTTC. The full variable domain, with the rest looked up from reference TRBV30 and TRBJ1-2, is SQTIHQWPATLVQPVGSPLSLECTVEGTSNPNLYWYRQAAGRGLQLLFYSVGIGQISSEVPQNLSASRPQDRQFILSSKKLLLSDSGFYLCAWSRDENYGYTFGSGTRLTVV.

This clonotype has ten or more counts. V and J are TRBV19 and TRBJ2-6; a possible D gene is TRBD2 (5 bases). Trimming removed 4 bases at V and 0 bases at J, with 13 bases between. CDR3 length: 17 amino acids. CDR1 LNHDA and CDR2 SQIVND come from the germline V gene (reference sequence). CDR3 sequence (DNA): TGTGCCAGTAGTACCGGGGTACTACTCTCTGGGGCCAACGTCCTGACTTTC. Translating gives CASSTGVLLSGANVLTF.